This section outlines one T cell receptor beta chain sequence together with its context. Its antigen is still unknown. The length of the CDR3 is 16 residues. After removal of 4 bases from V and 4 bases from J, the junction contained 9 bases not matched to a gene. From germline, CDR1 is SGHKS and CDR2 YYEKEE (reference sequence). This sample was included in a study of shared clonotypes between healthy human individuals. Findings and caveats of the study: Having only a few donors restricted how much genetic and exposure-history diversity was captured. Estimated richness was generally greater in naive than memory subsets.

Nashville, Tennessee was home to all donors, who were Caucasian adults. Across several immunoSEQ plates, the genomic DNA of each subset was split evenly. The data were produced by immunoSEQ multiplex PCR, yet TCRdb's version contains in-frame clones alone and is incomplete. The data contain about 2.3 million clones, 85% to 95% of them singletons. This TCR was recovered from a man aged 18 to 29 in good health. Some clones in this sample may be carry-over from other donors' samples. The chain combines TRBV5-5 with TRBJ2-2; 8 bases fit TRBD1. Sequenced material: naive CD4+ T cells from PBMCs. Subset described: CD45RA+ positively selected. The CDR3 coding sequence is TGTGCCAGCAGCCGGCCAGGGGGCGGATTCACCGGGGAGCTGTTTTTT. Its translation is CASSRPGGGFTGELFF.